This T cell receptor beta chain emerged from a study of cytomegalovirus exposure and HLA in healthy donors. Vbeta (60) and Jbeta (13) primers were used in the PCR. Assay used: immunoSEQ multiplex PCR; TCRdb lists only in-frame clones, some missing. The table has approximately 220,000 clones, 80% to 90% seen once. Trimming removed 7 bases at V and 6 bases at J, with 13 bases between. CDR3 size: 12 residues. CDR1 and CDR2 (germline): SGHTS, YDEGEE. The TCR sequence derives from a man aged 30 to 39 in good health and CMV-seronegative. The chain joins TRBV5-8 to TRBJ1-1; TRBD1 is a possible D gene (5 bases). Sequences were obtained from PBMCs. The CDR3 sequence is CASQRGWSEAFF. CDR3 DNA: TGTGCCAGCCAGCGGGGGTGGTCTGAAGCTTTCTTT.